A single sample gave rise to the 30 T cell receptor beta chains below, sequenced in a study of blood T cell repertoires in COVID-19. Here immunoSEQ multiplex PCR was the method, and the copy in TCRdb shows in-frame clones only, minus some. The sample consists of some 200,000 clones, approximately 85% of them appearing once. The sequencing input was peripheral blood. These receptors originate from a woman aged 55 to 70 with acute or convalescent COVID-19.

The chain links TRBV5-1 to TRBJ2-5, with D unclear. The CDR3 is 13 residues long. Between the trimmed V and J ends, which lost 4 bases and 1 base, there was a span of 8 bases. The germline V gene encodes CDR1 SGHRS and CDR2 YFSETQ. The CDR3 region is CASSVDSQETQYF. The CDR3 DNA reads TGCGCCAGCAGCGTAGACTCCCAAGAGACCCAGTACTTC.

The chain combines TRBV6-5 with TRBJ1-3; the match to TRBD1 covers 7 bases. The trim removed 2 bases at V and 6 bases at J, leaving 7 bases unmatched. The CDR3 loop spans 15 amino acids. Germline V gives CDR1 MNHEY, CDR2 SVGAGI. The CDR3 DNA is TGTGCCAGCAGTTACGGCCGGGACAGAGAAAACACCATATATTTT. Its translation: CASSYGRDRENTIYF.

CDR3 DNA: TGTGCCAGCAGTGGGGACAGGGGTCGTGGCTACACCTTC. Protein product: CASSGDRGRGYTF. V is TRBV2 and J is TRBJ1-2, with TRBD1 matching over 10 bases. The CDR3 runs to 13 residues. With V trimmed by 4 bases and J by 7 bases, 3 bases remained unmatched. Germline assignment: CDR1 SNHLY and CDR2 FYNNEI. Full variable domain (outside the CDR3, taken from reference TRBV2 and TRBJ1-2): EPEVTQTPSHQVTQMGQEVILRCVPISNHLYFYWYRQILGQKVEFLVSFYNNEISEKSEIFDDQFSVERPDGSNFTLKIRSTKLEDSAMYFCASSGDRGRGYTFGSGTRLTVV.

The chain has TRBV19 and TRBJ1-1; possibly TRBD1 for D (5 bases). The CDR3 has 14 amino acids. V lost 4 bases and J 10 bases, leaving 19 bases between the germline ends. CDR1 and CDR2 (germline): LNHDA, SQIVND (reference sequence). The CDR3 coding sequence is TGTGCCAGTAGTACCTCCGGCATCAGGGTTGGAGCTTTCTTT. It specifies CASSTSGIRVGAFF.

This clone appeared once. This chain's CDR3 is CASSYEGAGNSPLHF. CDR3 in DNA: TGTGCCAGCAGTTACGAGGGGGCGGGTAATTCACCCCTCCACTTT. V usage is TRBV6-6 and J usage is TRBJ1-6; 7 bases line up with TRBD1. The CDR3 sequence is 15 residues long. The junction had 4 bases not matched to a gene; V was cut back by 2 bases and J by 6 bases. CDR1 is MNHNY, CDR2 SVGAGI, per germline (reference sequence).

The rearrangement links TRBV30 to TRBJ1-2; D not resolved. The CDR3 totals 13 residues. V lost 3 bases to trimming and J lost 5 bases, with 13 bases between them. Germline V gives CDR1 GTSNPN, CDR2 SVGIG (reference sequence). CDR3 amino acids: CAWSPTRVYGYTF. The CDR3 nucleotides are TGTGCCTGGAGCCCCACCCGGGTTTATGGCTACACCTTC.

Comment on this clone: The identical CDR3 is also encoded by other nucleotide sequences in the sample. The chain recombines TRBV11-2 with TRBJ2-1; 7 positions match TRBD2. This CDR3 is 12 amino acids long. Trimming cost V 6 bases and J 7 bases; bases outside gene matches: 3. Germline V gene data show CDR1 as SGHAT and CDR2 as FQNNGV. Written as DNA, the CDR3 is TGTGCCAGCAGTCCACTAGCGAATGAGCAGTTCTTC. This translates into CASSPLANEQFF.

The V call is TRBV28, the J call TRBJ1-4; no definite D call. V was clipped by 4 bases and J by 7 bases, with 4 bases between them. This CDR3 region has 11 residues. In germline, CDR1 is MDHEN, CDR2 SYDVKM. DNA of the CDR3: TGTGCCAGCAGTTCGTTTGAAAAACTGTTTTTT. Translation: CASSSFEKLFF.

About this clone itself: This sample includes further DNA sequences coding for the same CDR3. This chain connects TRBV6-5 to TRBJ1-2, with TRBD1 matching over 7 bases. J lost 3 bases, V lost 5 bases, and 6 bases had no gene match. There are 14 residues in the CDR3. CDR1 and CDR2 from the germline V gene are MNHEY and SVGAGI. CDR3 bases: TGTGCCAGCAGTCGTACCGGACAGGACTATGGCTACACCTTC. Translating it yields CASSRTGQDYGYTF.

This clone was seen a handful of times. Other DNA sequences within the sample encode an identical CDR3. Written as DNA, the CDR3 is TGTGCCAGTAGTTCTGGACAGGGTCGAAATTCACCCCTCCACTTT. This encodes CASSSGQGRNSPLHF. This chain links TRBV19 with TRBJ1-6; 8 bases are shared with TRBD1. This CDR3 contains 15 residues. The V segment lost 5 bases and the J segment 7 bases; nucleotides outside the gene matches: 7. CDR1 and CDR2 (germline): LNHDA, SQIVND (reference sequence). Filled out from reference TRBV19 and TRBJ1-6, the complete variable domain reads DGGITQSPKYLFRKEGQNVTLSCEQNLNHDAMYWYRQDPGQGLRLIYYSQIVNDFQKGDIAEGYSVSREKKESFPLTVTSAQKNPTAFYLCASSSGQGRNSPLHFGNGTRLTVT.

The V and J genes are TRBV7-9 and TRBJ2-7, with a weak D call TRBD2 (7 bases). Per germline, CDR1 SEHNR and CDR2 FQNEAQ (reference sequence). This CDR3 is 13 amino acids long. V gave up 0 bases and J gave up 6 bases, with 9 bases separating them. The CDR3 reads CASSLAGGPEQYV. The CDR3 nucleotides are TGTGCCAGCAGCTTAGCGGGGGGGCCCGAGCAGTACGTC.

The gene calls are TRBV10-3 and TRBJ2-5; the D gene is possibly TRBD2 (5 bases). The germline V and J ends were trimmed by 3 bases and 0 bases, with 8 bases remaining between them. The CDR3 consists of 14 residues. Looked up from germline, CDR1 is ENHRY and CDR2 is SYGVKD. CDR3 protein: CAISDASNQETQYF. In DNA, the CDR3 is TGTGCCATCAGTGACGCTAGCAACCAAGAGACCCAGTACTTC.

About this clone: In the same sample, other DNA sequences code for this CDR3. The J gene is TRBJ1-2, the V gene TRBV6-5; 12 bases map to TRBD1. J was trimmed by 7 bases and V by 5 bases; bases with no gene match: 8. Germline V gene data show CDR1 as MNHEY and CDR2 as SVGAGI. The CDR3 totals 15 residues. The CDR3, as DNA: TGTGCCAGCAGTACCGGGACAGGGGGCGCGGGTGGCTACACCTTC. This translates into CASSTGTGGAGGYTF.

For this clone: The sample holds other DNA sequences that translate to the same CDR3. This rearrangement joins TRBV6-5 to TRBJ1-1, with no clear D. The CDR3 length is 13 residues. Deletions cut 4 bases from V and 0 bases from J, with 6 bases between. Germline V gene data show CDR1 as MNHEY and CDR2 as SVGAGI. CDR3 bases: TGTGCCAGCAGTTTACAGTTGAACACTGAAGCTTTCTTT. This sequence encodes CASSLQLNTEAFF.

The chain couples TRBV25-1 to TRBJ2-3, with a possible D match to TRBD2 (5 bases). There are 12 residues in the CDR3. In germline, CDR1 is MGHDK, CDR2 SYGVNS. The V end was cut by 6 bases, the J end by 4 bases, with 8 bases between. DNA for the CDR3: TGTGCCAGCAGCGGAGGAGCAGATACGCAGTATTTT. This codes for CASSGGADTQYF.

CDR3 in DNA: TGTGCCAGCAGTTCCATTAACTATGGCTACACCTTC. It encodes CASSSINYGYTF. The V call is TRBV28, the J call TRBJ1-2; D remains ambiguous. The germline V gene encodes CDR1 MDHEN and CDR2 SYDVKM. V was pared by 4 bases and J by 1 base, with 4 bases between. The CDR3 contains 12 residues.

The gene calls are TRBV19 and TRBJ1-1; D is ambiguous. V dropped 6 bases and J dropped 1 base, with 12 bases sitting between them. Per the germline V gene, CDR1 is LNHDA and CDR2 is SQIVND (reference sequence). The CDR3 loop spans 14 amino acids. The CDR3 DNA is TGTGCCAGTAGCTGGGCTGGGCAGAACACTGAAGCTTTCTTT. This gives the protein CASSWAGQNTEAFF.

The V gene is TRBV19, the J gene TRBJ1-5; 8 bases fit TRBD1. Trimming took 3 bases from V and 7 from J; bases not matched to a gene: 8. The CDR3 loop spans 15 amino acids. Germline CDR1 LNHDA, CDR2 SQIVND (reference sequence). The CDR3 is CASSMQSGGRQPQHF. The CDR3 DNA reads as TGTGCCAGTAGTATGCAATCAGGGGGCCGCCAGCCCCAGCATTTT.

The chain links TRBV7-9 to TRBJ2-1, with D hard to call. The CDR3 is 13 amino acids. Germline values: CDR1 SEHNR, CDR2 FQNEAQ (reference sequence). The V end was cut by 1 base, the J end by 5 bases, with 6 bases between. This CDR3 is CASSLGSHNEQFF. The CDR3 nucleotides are TGTGCCAGCAGCTTAGGAAGCCACAATGAGCAGTTCTTC.

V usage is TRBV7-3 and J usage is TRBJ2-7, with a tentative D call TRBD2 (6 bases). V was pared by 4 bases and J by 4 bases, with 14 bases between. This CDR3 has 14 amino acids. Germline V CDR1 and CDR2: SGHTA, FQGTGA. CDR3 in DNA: TGTGCCAGCAGCTACGGTGGAGGGCCTTACGAGCAGTACTTC. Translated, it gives CASSYGGGPYEQYF.

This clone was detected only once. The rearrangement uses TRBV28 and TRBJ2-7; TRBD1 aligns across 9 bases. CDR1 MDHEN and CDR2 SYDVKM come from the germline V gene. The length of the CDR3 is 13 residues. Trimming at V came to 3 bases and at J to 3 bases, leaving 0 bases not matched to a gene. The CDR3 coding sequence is TGTGCCAGCAGTTTGACAGGGGGCTACGAGCAGTACTTC. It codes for CASSLTGGYEQYF. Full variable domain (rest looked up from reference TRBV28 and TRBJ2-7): DVKVTQSSRYLVKRTGEKVFLECVQDMDHENMFWYRQDPGLGLRLIYFSYDVKMKEKGDIPEGYSVSREKKERFSLILESASTNQTSMYLCASSLTGGYEQYFGPGTRLTVT.

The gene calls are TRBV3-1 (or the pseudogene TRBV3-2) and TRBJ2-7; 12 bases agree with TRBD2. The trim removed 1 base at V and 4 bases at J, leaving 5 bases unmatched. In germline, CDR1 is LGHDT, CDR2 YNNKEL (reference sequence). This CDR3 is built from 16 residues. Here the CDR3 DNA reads TGTGCCAGCAGCCAAGCTCCTAGCGGGAGGGGATACGAGCAGTACTTC. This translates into CASSQAPSGRGYEQYF.

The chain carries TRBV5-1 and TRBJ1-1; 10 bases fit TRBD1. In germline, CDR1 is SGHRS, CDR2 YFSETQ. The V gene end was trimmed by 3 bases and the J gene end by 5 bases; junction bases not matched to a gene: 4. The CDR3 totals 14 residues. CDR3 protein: CASSYGQGGTEAFF. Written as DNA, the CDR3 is TGCGCCAGCAGCTACGGACAGGGGGGGACTGAAGCTTTCTTT.

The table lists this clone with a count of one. The CDR3 is CASNRDRVDTEAFF. CDR3 DNA: TGTGCCAGTAACAGAGACAGGGTTGACACTGAAGCTTTCTTT. The chain recombines TRBV6-5 with TRBJ1-1; 7 bases match TRBD1. The CDR3 runs to 14 residues. The germline CDR1 and CDR2 sequences are MNHEY and SVGAGI. Trimming at V came to 9 bases and at J to 3 bases, leaving 10 bases not matched to a gene.

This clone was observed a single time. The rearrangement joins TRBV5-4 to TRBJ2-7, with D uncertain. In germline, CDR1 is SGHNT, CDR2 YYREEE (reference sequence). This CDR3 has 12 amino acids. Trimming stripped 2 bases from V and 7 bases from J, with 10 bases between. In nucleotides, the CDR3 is TGTGCCAGCAGCTTACCCCGTGAGGAGCAGTACTTC. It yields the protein CASSLPREEQYF.

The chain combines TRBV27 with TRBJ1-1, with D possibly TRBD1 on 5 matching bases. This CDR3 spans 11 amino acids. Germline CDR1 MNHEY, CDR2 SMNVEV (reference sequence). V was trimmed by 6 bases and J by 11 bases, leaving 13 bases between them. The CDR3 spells CASRMWGEAFF. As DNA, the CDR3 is TGTGCCAGCAGGATGTGGGGGGAGGCTTTCTTT.

The CDR3 DNA follows: TGTGCCAGTGACAGGGGGCGGGGGCCCCAGCATTTT. It codes for CASDRGRGPQHF. The rearrangement joins TRBV19 to TRBJ1-5; 10 nucleotides agree with TRBD1. V was pared by 8 bases and J by 9 bases, with 4 bases of the junction left unmatched. Germline V lookup: CDR1 LNHDA, CDR2 SQIVND (reference sequence). The CDR3 has 12 residues.

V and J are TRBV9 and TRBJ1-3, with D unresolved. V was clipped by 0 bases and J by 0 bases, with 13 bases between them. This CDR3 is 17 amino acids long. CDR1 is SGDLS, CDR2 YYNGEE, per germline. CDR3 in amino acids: CASSVVSGRTSGNTIYF. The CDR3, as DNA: TGTGCCAGCAGCGTAGTAAGCGGCCGCACCTCTGGAAACACCATATATTTT.

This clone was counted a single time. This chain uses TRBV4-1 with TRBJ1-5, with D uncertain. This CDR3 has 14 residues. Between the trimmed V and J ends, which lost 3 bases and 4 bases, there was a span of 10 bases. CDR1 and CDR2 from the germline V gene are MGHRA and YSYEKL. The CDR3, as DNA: TGCGCCAGCAGCCATGGGCAGCTAAATCAGCCCCAGCATTTT. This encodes CASSHGQLNQPQHF.

The CDR3 bases are TGTGCCAGCAGAGAGACAGGGAGCACAGATACGCAGTATTTT. Protein sequence: CASRETGSTDTQYF. The chain is built from TRBV6-5 and TRBJ2-3; 7 positions match TRBD1. The CDR3 sequence is 14 residues long. Germline V gene data show CDR1 as MNHEY and CDR2 as SVGAGI. V gave up 6 bases and J gave up 0 bases; unmatched junction bases: 3.